The rows below give T cell receptor beta chains drawn from one sample of a study of T cell responses to AZD1222 COVID-19 vaccine. Using immunoSEQ multiplex PCR, the repertoire was profiled, and TCRdb retains in-frame clones only, with some absent. The sample carries over 150,000 clones, about nine tenths recorded once. Sequencing was performed on peripheral blood, taken on day 0 of AZD1222 vaccination. These receptors were obtained from an adult in good health. Each CDR3 is given with its conserved first and last residue. The D gene is left open where the match is weak. Size tells how often a clone was seen (once, few, many) or the class of an expanded clone, and some rows leave it out.

d_call: .
v_call: TRBV9
j_call: TRBJ2-3
clone_size: .
cdr3_nt: TGTGCCAGCAGCGTCCTTTTGCAGGATACGCAGTATTTT
cdr3_aa: CASSVLLQDTQYF

d_call: .
v_call: TRBV5-1
j_call: TRBJ1-6
clone_size: .
cdr3_nt: TGCGCCAGCAGCCTTGACCAGGGCAATAATTCACCCCTCCACTTT
cdr3_aa: CASSLDQGNNSPLHF

d_call: .
v_call: TRBV7-9
j_call: TRBJ2-7
clone_size: .
cdr3_nt: TGTGCCAGCAGCTTAGAGTACGAGCAGTACTTC
cdr3_aa: CASSLEYEQYF

d_call: TRBD2
v_call: TRBV30
j_call: TRBJ2-1
clone_size: .
cdr3_nt: TGTGCCTGGAAGTCCAAGGGACTAGCGGGGGTTGAGCAGTTCTTC
cdr3_aa: CAWKSKGLAGVEQFF

d_call: TRBD1
v_call: TRBV28
j_call: TRBJ1-6
clone_size: .
cdr3_nt: TGTGCCAGCAGCGGGAAAGGGGGCCTACCAAATTCACCCCTCCACTTT
cdr3_aa: CASSGKGGLPNSPLHF

d_call: TRBD2
v_call: TRBV2
j_call: TRBJ2-7
clone_size: .
cdr3_nt: TGTGCCAGCAGTGCAAGGACTAGCGGGAGTGTGGGTGAGCAGTACTTC
cdr3_aa: CASSARTSGSVGEQYF

d_call: TRBD2
v_call: TRBV3-1/TRBV3-2
j_call: TRBJ2-5
clone_size: .
cdr3_nt: TGTGCCAGCAGCCAGGCTCAAAAAACCGGACTAGCGGGGTCCGCAGAGACCCAGTACTTC
cdr3_aa: CASSQAQKTGLAGSAETQYF

d_call: .
v_call: TRBV4-2
j_call: TRBJ1-3
clone_size: .
cdr3_nt: TGTGCCAGCAGCCAAGCCGAAGCGGGGGGAAACACCATATATTTT
cdr3_aa: CASSQAEAGGNTIYF

d_call: .
v_call: TRBV28
j_call: TRBJ1-1
clone_size: .
cdr3_nt: TGTGCCAGCAGTCCCCACCGTGTAGTGAACACTGAAGCTTTCTTT
cdr3_aa: CASSPHRVVNTEAFF

d_call: .
v_call: TRBV6-5
j_call: TRBJ1-2
clone_size: .
cdr3_nt: TGTGCCAGCAGTTTCTTGACAGTTGGCAACTATGGCTACACCTTC
cdr3_aa: CASSFLTVGNYGYTF

d_call: .
v_call: TRBV10-3
j_call: TRBJ1-2
clone_size: once
cdr3_nt: TGTGCCATCAGTGAGTCTGGACGGGGGCAGGAGGGCTACACCTTC
cdr3_aa: CAISESGRGQEGYTF

d_call: .
v_call: TRBV7-9
j_call: TRBJ2-2
clone_size: .
cdr3_nt: TGTGCCAGCAGCCCTTTCTCGAACACCGGGGAGCTGTTTTTT
cdr3_aa: CASSPFSNTGELFF

d_call: .
v_call: TRBV3-1/TRBV3-2
j_call: TRBJ2-2
clone_size: .
cdr3_nt: TGTGCCAGCAGCCAACTGGACGGACCGAACACCGGGGAGCTGTTTTTT
cdr3_aa: CASSQLDGPNTGELFF

d_call: .
v_call: TRBV27
j_call: TRBJ1-1
clone_size: .
cdr3_nt: TGTGCCAGCATGATAGGATCGGCGGCTTTCTTT
cdr3_aa: CASMIGSAAFF

d_call: .
v_call: TRBV19
j_call: TRBJ1-2
clone_size: .
cdr3_nt: TGTGCCAGCGCAACCGTTCGTTACGGACCAAGTGGCTACACCTTC
cdr3_aa: CASATVRYGPSGYTF

d_call: TRBD1
v_call: TRBV3-1/TRBV3-2
j_call: TRBJ1-2
clone_size: once
cdr3_nt: TGTGCCAGCAGCCTCCGGGACAGGCCCTATGGCTACACCTTC
cdr3_aa: CASSLRDRPYGYTF

d_call: .
v_call: TRBV7-3
j_call: TRBJ1-1
clone_size: .
cdr3_nt: TGTGCCAGCAGCTTAGATGGGGAGATGAACACTGAAGCTTTCTTT
cdr3_aa: CASSLDGEMNTEAFF

d_call: .
v_call: TRBV6-5
j_call: TRBJ1-5
clone_size: .
cdr3_nt: TGTGCCAGCATCGACGTACAAGATAGCAATCAGCCCCAGCATTTT
cdr3_aa: CASIDVQDSNQPQHF

d_call: .
v_call: TRBV24-1
j_call: TRBJ1-6
clone_size: .
cdr3_nt: TGTGCCACCAGTGCTAATTCACCCCTCCACTTT
cdr3_aa: CATSANSPLHF

d_call: .
v_call: TRBV11-3
j_call: TRBJ2-2
clone_size: .
cdr3_nt: TGTGCCAGCAGCTTAGAAGTAATCGCGGGACAGAACACCGGGGAGCTGTTTTTT
cdr3_aa: CASSLEVIAGQNTGELFF

d_call: .
v_call: TRBV28
j_call: TRBJ2-6
clone_size: .
cdr3_nt: TGTGCCAGCAGCTGGGATGTAGGGAGCCCTGGGGCCAACGTCCTGACTTTC
cdr3_aa: CASSWDVGSPGANVLTF

d_call: .
v_call: TRBV30
j_call: TRBJ1-5
clone_size: .
cdr3_nt: TGTGCCTGGAGTGAACTGGATACCAATCAGCCCCAGCATTTT
cdr3_aa: CAWSELDTNQPQHF

d_call: .
v_call: TRBV5-4
j_call: TRBJ1-2
clone_size: .
cdr3_nt: TGTGCCAGCAGGTCTCAGGGGCCGGAGGGTGGCTACACCTTC
cdr3_aa: CASRSQGPEGGYTF

d_call: .
v_call: TRBV9
j_call: TRBJ1-2
clone_size: .
cdr3_nt: TGTGCCAGCAGCGTAGGGGGGGCCTTTTATGGCTACACCTTC
cdr3_aa: CASSVGGAFYGYTF

d_call: .
v_call: TRBV19
j_call: TRBJ2-5
clone_size: .
cdr3_nt: TGTGCCAGTAGTTCTCGGGCCCTGGGGGAGACCCAGTACTTC
cdr3_aa: CASSSRALGETQYF

d_call: .
v_call: TRBV24-1
j_call: TRBJ1-5
clone_size: .
cdr3_nt: TGTGCCACCAGTGATTCACATGGACAGAATCAGCCCCAGCATTTT
cdr3_aa: CATSDSHGQNQPQHF

d_call: .
v_call: TRBV28
j_call: TRBJ1-2
clone_size: .
cdr3_nt: TGTGCCAGCAGTTCAGGGATGTGGGATGGCTACACCTTC
cdr3_aa: CASSSGMWDGYTF

d_call: .
v_call: TRBV6-5
j_call: TRBJ2-7
clone_size: .
cdr3_nt: TGTGCCAGCAGAAGGGACCCGACAGGCTACGAGCAGTACTTC
cdr3_aa: CASRRDPTGYEQYF

d_call: .
v_call: TRBV7-2
j_call: TRBJ1-6
clone_size: .
cdr3_nt: TGTGCCAGCCAGCAGGTGGGCAATTCACCCCTCCACTTT
cdr3_aa: CASQQVGNSPLHF

d_call: .
v_call: TRBV7-9
j_call: TRBJ1-3
clone_size: .
cdr3_nt: TGTGCCAGCAGCTTGGGCCGATCAGGCGTAGGAAACACCATATATTTT
cdr3_aa: CASSLGRSGVGNTIYF

d_call: .
v_call: TRBV7-6
j_call: TRBJ2-1
clone_size: once
cdr3_nt: TGTGCCAGCAGCTCCTGGGATGAGCAGTTCTTC
cdr3_aa: CASSSWDEQFF

d_call: TRBD2
v_call: TRBV27
j_call: TRBJ2-3
clone_size: .
cdr3_nt: TGTGCCAGCAGTTTATTGGCGGGAGGATCCACAGATACGCAGTATTTT
cdr3_aa: CASSLLAGGSTDTQYF

d_call: .
v_call: TRBV30
j_call: TRBJ1-6
clone_size: .
cdr3_nt: TGTGCCTGGAAAAACAGGGTGTATAATTCACCCCTCCACTTT
cdr3_aa: CAWKNRVYNSPLHF

d_call: .
v_call: TRBV7-2
j_call: TRBJ1-1
clone_size: .
cdr3_nt: TGTGCCAGCAGCTCACGCCCGGACACTGAAGCTTTCTTT
cdr3_aa: CASSSRPDTEAFF

d_call: TRBD1
v_call: TRBV10-3
j_call: TRBJ1-1
clone_size: .
cdr3_nt: TGTGCCATCAACCGACAGGGTGAAGGCACTGAAGCTTTCTTT
cdr3_aa: CAINRQGEGTEAFF

d_call: .
v_call: TRBV13
j_call: TRBJ2-5
clone_size: .
cdr3_nt: TGTGCCAGCAGCTTGACAGGCCGGGGGGAGACCCAGTACTTC
cdr3_aa: CASSLTGRGETQYF

d_call: .
v_call: TRBV3-1/TRBV3-2
j_call: TRBJ1-5
clone_size: once
cdr3_nt: TGTGCCAGCAGCCAACGTCTCGAGGAGCCCCAGCATTTT
cdr3_aa: CASSQRLEEPQHF

d_call: TRBD1
v_call: TRBV9
j_call: TRBJ1-2
clone_size: once
cdr3_nt: TGTGCCAGCAGCGCTCGACAGGGGTCGGACTATGGCTACACCTTC
cdr3_aa: CASSARQGSDYGYTF

d_call: .
v_call: TRBV7-2
j_call: TRBJ1-5
clone_size: .
cdr3_nt: TGTGCCAGCAGCTTAGGAGGGGGCAATCAGCCCCAGCATTTT
cdr3_aa: CASSLGGGNQPQHF

d_call: .
v_call: TRBV9
j_call: TRBJ2-7
clone_size: .
cdr3_nt: TGTGCCAGCAGCGTAGGTGAGGGAGGCCCGTACGAGCAGTACTTC
cdr3_aa: CASSVGEGGPYEQYF

d_call: TRBD2
v_call: TRBV24-1
j_call: TRBJ2-1
clone_size: few
cdr3_nt: TGTGCCACCAGTGACGCTAGCGGGAGGGACTACAATGAGCAGTTCTTC
cdr3_aa: CATSDASGRDYNEQFF

d_call: TRBD1
v_call: TRBV5-1
j_call: TRBJ1-4
clone_size: .
cdr3_nt: TGCGCCAGCAGCTTAGGACAGGCGAAAAATGAAAAACTGTTTTTT
cdr3_aa: CASSLGQAKNEKLFF

d_call: .
v_call: TRBV9
j_call: TRBJ1-3
clone_size: .
cdr3_nt: TGTGCCAGCGGCTCGGACAGCTCTGGAAACACCATATATTTT
cdr3_aa: CASGSDSSGNTIYF

d_call: TRBD1
v_call: TRBV20-1
j_call: TRBJ1-2
clone_size: .
cdr3_nt: TGCAGTGCTAGTAGCGGACAGGGAAGTCGGGATAACTATGGCTACACCTTC
cdr3_aa: CSASSGQGSRDNYGYTF

d_call: TRBD1
v_call: TRBV6-5
j_call: TRBJ1-3
clone_size: .
cdr3_nt: TGTGCCAGCAGTTACCCACAGGGGAGTGCTGGAAACACCATATATTTT
cdr3_aa: CASSYPQGSAGNTIYF

d_call: TRBD2
v_call: TRBV28
j_call: TRBJ2-7
clone_size: .
cdr3_nt: TGTGCCAGCAGTTTGCTAGCGGGGATCGACGAGCAGTACTTC
cdr3_aa: CASSLLAGIDEQYF

d_call: .
v_call: TRBV14
j_call: TRBJ1-6
clone_size: .
cdr3_nt: TGTGCCAGCAGCCAAACGGGTAATTCACCCCTCCACTTT
cdr3_aa: CASSQTGNSPLHF

d_call: TRBD1
v_call: TRBV5-1
j_call: TRBJ1-4
clone_size: .
cdr3_nt: TGCGCCAGCAGCGGACAGGGTGCAACTAATGAAAAACTGTTTTTT
cdr3_aa: CASSGQGATNEKLFF

d_call: .
v_call: TRBV3-1/TRBV3-2
j_call: TRBJ1-2
clone_size: .
cdr3_nt: TGTGCCAGCAGCCGGGACTATAACTATGGCTACACCTTC
cdr3_aa: CASSRDYNYGYTF

d_call: .
v_call: TRBV28
j_call: TRBJ2-2
clone_size: .
cdr3_nt: TGTGCCAGCAGTTTACGTTCCGGGCCGGCCGGGGAGCTGTTTTTT
cdr3_aa: CASSLRSGPAGELFF

d_call: TRBD2
v_call: TRBV5-4
j_call: TRBJ2-2
clone_size: once
cdr3_nt: TGTGCCAGCAGATTTGGACTAGAATCAACCGGGGAGCTGTTTTTT
cdr3_aa: CASRFGLESTGELFF

d_call: TRBD1
v_call: TRBV7-2
j_call: TRBJ1-2
clone_size: .
cdr3_nt: TGTGCCAGCAGTCGCAGCGGGACAGGGGTTTTTGGCGGCTACACCTTC
cdr3_aa: CASSRSGTGVFGGYTF

d_call: .
v_call: TRBV15
j_call: TRBJ1-5
clone_size: .
cdr3_nt: TGTGCCACCAGCAGAGTGGGGGATAATCAGCCCCAGCATTTT
cdr3_aa: CATSRVGDNQPQHF

d_call: TRBD1
v_call: TRBV27
j_call: TRBJ1-1
clone_size: .
cdr3_nt: TGTGCCAGCAGTTTATCAGCGGGACAGGGAGTGATGAACACTGAAGCTTTCTTT
cdr3_aa: CASSLSAGQGVMNTEAFF

d_call: .
v_call: TRBV21-1
j_call: TRBJ1-5
clone_size: .
cdr3_nt: TGTGCCAGCAGCAAAGGAGAGGGTAATCAGCCCCAGCATTTT
cdr3_aa: CASSKGEGNQPQHF

d_call: .
v_call: TRBV10-1
j_call: TRBJ1-2
clone_size: .
cdr3_nt: TGCGCCAGCAGTGGGCAGCAGCTAGACTATGGCTACACCTTC
cdr3_aa: CASSGQQLDYGYTF

d_call: TRBD1
v_call: TRBV24-1
j_call: TRBJ2-1
clone_size: .
cdr3_nt: TGTGCCACCAGTGAGGCCGGGACAGGTTACAATGAGCAGTTCTTC
cdr3_aa: CATSEAGTGYNEQFF

d_call: TRBD2
v_call: TRBV27
j_call: TRBJ2-1
clone_size: .
cdr3_nt: TGTGCCACCACAGAGCCATCTAGCGGCCACAATGAGCAGTTCTTC
cdr3_aa: CATTEPSSGHNEQFF